Below, one T cell receptor beta chain is given with its context. One end of the junction does not line up with germline, which may come from a read error. From germline, CDR1 is SNHLY and CDR2 FYNNEI. The CDR3 is 15 amino acids. The PCR template was genomic DNA. Multiplex PCR with 30 forward and 13 reverse primers amplified the TCR beta CDR3. Using its own MiXCR run on the multiplex PCR reads, TCRdb lists one record per CDR3 protein. Of about 290,000 distinct CDR3 sequences listed, over 45% are singletons. The data originate from a study of type 1 and type 2 diabetes patients. Looking at the study overall: Samples came from type 1 diabetic, type 2 diabetic or nondiabetic people, recruited in China.

The source material was peripheral blood mononuclear cells (PBMCs). The chain recombines TRBV2 with TRBJ2-1; D might be TRBD2 (5 bases). This TCR was recovered from a man between 18 and 29 years old with type 2 diabetes. CDR3 residues: CASSERANLYNEKFF. CDR3 sequence (DNA): TGTGCCAGCAGTGAGCGGGCAAATCTTTACAATGAGAAGTTCTTC.